This entry lists 18 T cell receptor beta chains sequenced from one sample in a study of blood T cell repertoires in COVID-19. The protocol was immunoSEQ multiplex PCR, while the TCRdb copy is restricted to in-frame clones and leaves out a portion. The profile covers about 240,000 clones, with around 81% appearing a single time and around 6.4% taken by the ten largest. The sequenced sample was peripheral blood. Every receptor here comes from a woman aged 55-69 years with active or convalescent COVID-19.

In this sample, this clone turned up once. V and J are TRBV10-3 and TRBJ2-5, with D possibly matching TRBD1 (7 bases). Looked up from germline, CDR1 is ENHRY and CDR2 is SYGVKD. Trimming pared 9 bases from V and 5 bases from J, leaving 16 bases between. CDR3 size: 13 residues. The chain's CDR3 is CAMRDSLRETQYF. CDR3 DNA sequence: TGTGCCATGCGGGACAGTCTTCGGGAGACCCAGTACTTC.

This clone has only a few counts. The rearrangement uses TRBV5-1 and TRBJ2-4; 8 positions match TRBD1. This CDR3 spans 13 amino acids. Germline lookup yields CDR1 SGHRS and CDR2 YFSETQ. The V gene end was trimmed by 4 bases and the J gene end by 6 bases; junction bases not matched to a gene: 3. The DNA of the CDR3 is TGCGCCAGCAGCGTTACAGGGGGAAACATTCAGTACTTC. Amino acids: CASSVTGGNIQYF.

The rearrangement uses TRBV5-1 and TRBJ2-1; 7 bases match TRBD1. With V trimmed by 4 bases and J by 1 base, 5 bases remained unmatched. CDR3 length equals 15 residues. Germline V gene sequence: CDR1 SGHRS, CDR2 YFSETQ. The CDR3 bases are TGCGCCAGCAGCGGTCGACAGGGTTCCTACAATGAGCAGTTCTTC. Amino acids: CASSGRQGSYNEQFF. The entire variable domain, with the rest obtained from reference TRBV5-1 and TRBJ2-1, is as follows: KAGVTQTPRYLIKTRGQQVTLSCSPISGHRSVSWYQQTPGQGLQFLFEYFSETQRNKGNFPGRFSGRQFSNSRSEMNVSTLELGDSALYLCASSGRQGSYNEQFFGPGTRLTVL.

The gene calls are TRBV18 and TRBJ2-4, with D possibly matching TRBD1 (5 bases). The CDR3 extends over 16 amino acids. V lost 5 bases, J lost 4 bases, and 18 bases lay in between. CDR1 is KGHSH, CDR2 LQKENI, per germline. DNA of the CDR3: TGTGCCAGCTCAACCACAGGCCCGACAGAGAAAAACATTCAGTACTTC. Residues: CASSTTGPTEKNIQYF.

V usage is TRBV15 and J usage is TRBJ2-1; 7 positions match TRBD2. Losses at the gene ends were 0 bases for V and 10 bases for J; bases not matched to a gene: 3. The CDR3 contains 13 residues. CDR1 is LNHNV and CDR2 is YYDKDF in the germline V gene (reference sequence). CDR3 nucleotide sequence: TGTGCCACCAGCAGAGATAGGCGGGAGGAGCAGTTCTTC. Translation: CATSRDRREEQFF.

The chain uses TRBV6-1 and TRBJ1-5, with 10 bases that match TRBD1. The trim removed 4 bases at V and 1 base at J, leaving 4 bases unmatched. The germline V gene encodes CDR1 MNHNS and CDR2 SASEGT. The length of the CDR3 is 16 residues. For the CDR3, the DNA is TGTGCCAGCAGTGGACCGGACAGGGGGAGCAATCAGCCCCAGCATTTT. Encoded protein: CASSGPDRGSNQPQHF.

V is TRBV9 and J is TRBJ1-2; tentative D call: TRBD1 (6 bases). Germline assignment: CDR1 SGDLS and CDR2 YYNGEE. V dropped 2 bases and J dropped 3 bases, with 11 bases sitting between them. The CDR3 is 14 residues long. CDR3: CASSVQGWDYGYTF. CDR3 DNA: TGTGCCAGCAGCGTGCAGGGGTGGGACTATGGCTACACCTTC.

This clone has more than one count but fewer than ten. The genes are TRBV15 and TRBJ1-6, with D hard to call. This CDR3 comprises 15 residues. Germline V gene sequence: CDR1 LNHNV, CDR2 YYDKDF (reference sequence). Trimming removed 5 bases from V and 6 bases from J, with 14 bases in between. CDR3 residues: CATSQLPSANSPLHF. CDR3 coding DNA: TGTGCCACCAGCCAACTGCCCTCTGCTAATTCACCCCTCCACTTT. The full variable domain, with the rest looked up from reference TRBV15 and TRBJ1-6, is DAMVIQNPRYQVTQFGKPVTLSCSQTLNHNVMYWYQQKSSQAPKLLFHYYDKDFNNEADTPDNFQSRRPNTSFCFLDIRSPGLGDTAMYLCATSQLPSANSPLHFGNGTRLTVT.

The sample holds one count of this clone. The V and J genes are TRBV11-2 and TRBJ2-7, with TRBD1 identical over 8 bases. Germline V gene data show CDR1 as SGHAT and CDR2 as FQNNGV. After removal of 3 bases from V and 4 bases from J, the junction contained 8 bases not matched to a gene. The CDR3 covers 15 residues. This chain's CDR3 is CASSLTTGVAYEQYF. In nucleotides, the CDR3 is TGTGCCAGCAGCTTGACGACAGGGGTAGCTTACGAGCAGTACTTC.

This chain connects TRBV13 to TRBJ2-1, with TRBD2 matching over 8 bases. V shed 2 bases, J shed 6 bases, and the junction held 9 bases outside the gene matches. The CDR3 is 16 residues long. Germline values: CDR1 PRHDT, CDR2 FYEKMQ (reference sequence). CDR3 amino acids: CASSLKWREASNEQFF. The DNA for the CDR3 is TGTGCCAGCAGCTTAAAGTGGCGGGAGGCGTCCAATGAGCAGTTCTTC. The full variable domain, rest sourced from reference TRBV13 and TRBJ2-1, is AAGVIQSPRHLIKEKRETATLKCYPIPRHDTVYWYQQGPGQDPQFLISFYEKMQSDKGSIPDRFSAQQFSDYHSELNMSSLELGDSALYFCASSLKWREASNEQFFGPGTRLTVL.

The V gene is TRBV19, the J gene TRBJ2-1; the match to TRBD2 covers 14 bases. The CDR3 is made up of 15 amino acids. The germline V gene has CDR1 LNHDA and CDR2 SQIVND (reference sequence). J was trimmed by 9 bases and V by 6 bases; bases with no gene match: 7. In DNA, the CDR3 is TGTGCCAGTAGGCCCGGGACTAGCGGGGGAGGTGAGCAGTTCTTC. Its protein is CASRPGTSGGGEQFF.

This clone was observed a single time. The rearrangement links TRBV3-1 (or the pseudogene TRBV3-2) to TRBJ1-2, with D unclear. Germline V gene data show CDR1 as LGHDT and CDR2 as YNNKEL (reference sequence). V lost 0 bases, J lost 6 bases, and 17 bases lay in between. The CDR3 is made up of 16 amino acids. The chain's CDR3 is CASSQEGSSHRDGYTF. For the CDR3, the DNA is TGTGCCAGCAGCCAAGAGGGTAGCAGTCACCGTGATGGCTACACCTTC.

V gene TRBV7-2 combines with J gene TRBJ2-3; 9 positions agree with TRBD2. Germline trimming cut 4 bases from V and 1 base from J; bases unmatched to any gene: 3. Per germline, CDR1 SGHTA and CDR2 FQGNSA. This CDR3 has 15 residues. Here the CDR3 reads CASSYSGGRTDTQYF. DNA of the CDR3: TGTGCCAGCAGCTATAGCGGGGGACGCACAGATACGCAGTATTTT.

This chain links TRBV11-3 with TRBJ2-3, with a possible D match to TRBD1 (5 bases). Germline V gene data show CDR1 as SGHNT and CDR2 as YENEEA. This CDR3 is built from 14 residues. Trimming removed 11 bases from V and 3 bases from J, with 18 bases in between. This CDR3 reads CASTPTAATDTQYF. DNA of the CDR3: TGTGCCTCAACCCCGACAGCCGCTACAGATACGCAGTATTTT.

This clone was observed once. The chain has TRBV2 and TRBJ1-1; weak D call: TRBD1 (6 bases). Germline V lookup: CDR1 SNHLY, CDR2 FYNNEI. Trimming left V 6 bases short and J 11 bases short, with 19 bases between. CDR3 length equals 13 residues. In DNA, the CDR3 is TGTGCCAGCAGAGTAGACAGGTACCCCCTGGCTTTCTTT. Translated: CASRVDRYPLAFF.

The J gene is TRBJ2-1, the V gene TRBV3-1 (or the pseudogene TRBV3-2); 8 bases align to TRBD1. Germline V gene sequence: CDR1 LGHDT, CDR2 YNNKEL (reference sequence). With 0 bases clipped from V and 11 bases from J, the junction kept 9 bases outside the gene matches. This CDR3 comprises 15 residues. CDR3 sequence (DNA): TGTGCCAGCAGCCAAGATCGACAGGGGTGGAAGCAGCAGTTCTTC. Its protein is CASSQDRQGWKQQFF.

This clone was picked up a small number of times. The V and J genes are TRBV5-1 and TRBJ2-1; D is perhaps TRBD1 (6 bases). Germline lookup yields CDR1 SGHRS and CDR2 YFSETQ. V was trimmed by 1 base and J by 6 bases, leaving 14 bases between them. The CDR3 is 15 amino acids. CDR3 protein: CASSLSGALTNEQFF. The CDR3 coding sequence is TGCGCCAGCAGCTTGTCAGGGGCCCTTACCAATGAGCAGTTCTTC.

The rearrangement joins TRBV11-1 to TRBJ2-5, with TRBD2 matching 14 bases. V shed 3 bases, J shed 8 bases, and the junction held 8 bases outside the gene matches. The CDR3 spans 16 residues. Germline CDR1 SGHAT, CDR2 FQDESV (reference sequence). As DNA, the CDR3 is TGTGCCAGCAGCTTGGGGGCCGGGACTAGCGGGAGTACCCAGTACTTC. Amino acid sequence: CASSLGAGTSGSTQYF.